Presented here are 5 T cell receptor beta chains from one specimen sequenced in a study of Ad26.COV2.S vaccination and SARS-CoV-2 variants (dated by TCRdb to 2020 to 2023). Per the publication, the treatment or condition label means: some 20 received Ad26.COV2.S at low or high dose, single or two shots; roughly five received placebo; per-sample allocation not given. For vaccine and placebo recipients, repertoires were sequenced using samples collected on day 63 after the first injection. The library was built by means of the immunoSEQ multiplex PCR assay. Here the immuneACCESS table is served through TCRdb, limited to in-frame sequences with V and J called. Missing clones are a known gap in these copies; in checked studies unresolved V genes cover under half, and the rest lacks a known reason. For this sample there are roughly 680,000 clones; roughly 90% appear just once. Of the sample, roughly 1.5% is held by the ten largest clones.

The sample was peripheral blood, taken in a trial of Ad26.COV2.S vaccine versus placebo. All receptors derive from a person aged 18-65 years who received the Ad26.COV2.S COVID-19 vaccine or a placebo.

CDR3 nucleotide sequence: TGCGCCTCTTGGAGGGCTAGCGGGGAAGATACGCAGTATTTT. Its translation: CASWRASGEDTQYF. The chain carries TRBV5-1 and TRBJ2-3; TRBD2 matches at 9 bases. Germline lookup yields CDR1 SGHRS and CDR2 YFSETQ. The CDR3 has 14 residues. The trim removed 10 bases at V and 5 bases at J, leaving 11 bases unmatched.

Here the CDR3 DNA reads TGCGCCAGCACGGACGGCTATGGCTACACCTTC. This encodes CASTDGYGYTF. The chain is built from TRBV5-1 and TRBJ1-2; D gene uncertain. The V gene's germline CDR1 is SGHRS and CDR2 YFSETQ. V dropped 6 bases and J dropped 4 bases, with 7 bases sitting between them. The CDR3 contains 11 residues.

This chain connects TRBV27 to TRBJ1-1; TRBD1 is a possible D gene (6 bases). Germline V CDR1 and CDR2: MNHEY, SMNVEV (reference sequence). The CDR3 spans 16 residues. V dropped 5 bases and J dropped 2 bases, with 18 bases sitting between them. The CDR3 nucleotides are TGTGCCAGCAGTCCCACACAGGGATACTATAACACTGAAGCTTTCTTT. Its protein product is CASSPTQGYYNTEAFF.

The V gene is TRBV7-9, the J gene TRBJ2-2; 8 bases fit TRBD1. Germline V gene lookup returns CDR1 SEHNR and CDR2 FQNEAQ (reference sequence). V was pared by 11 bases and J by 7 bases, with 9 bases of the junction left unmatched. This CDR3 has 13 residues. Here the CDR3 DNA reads TGTGCCTTACGGGCAGGGGGCGTCGGGGAGCTGTTTTTT. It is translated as CALRAGGVGELFF.

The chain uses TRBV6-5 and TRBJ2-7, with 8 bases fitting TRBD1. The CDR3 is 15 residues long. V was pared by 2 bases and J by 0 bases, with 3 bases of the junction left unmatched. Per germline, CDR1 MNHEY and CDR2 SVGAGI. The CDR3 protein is CASSYTTGGSYEQYF. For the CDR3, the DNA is TGTGCCAGCAGTTACACCACAGGGGGCTCCTACGAGCAGTACTTC.